This T cell receptor beta chain derives from a study of shared clonotypes between healthy human individuals (dated by TCRdb to about 2020). Broadly, across the study: The cohort included three men and a couple of women between 18 and 49 years of age. For each donor, CD4 naive and CD4 memory were each given three plates, CD8 naive was given two plates, and CD8 memory was given one plate. The study deeply sequenced blood TCR repertoires of five healthy adults to estimate repertoire size and the extent of clonotype sharing between individuals. Different laboratories and diverse techniques were used to prepare libraries and sequence TCR repertoires, to increase sequencing depth and limit assay-specific biases. Between about 0.9 and 8.9 billion PBMCs per donor were obtained by leukapheresis.

Broad study findings and their caveats: Pairwise subsampling indicated that sequencing depth was expected to affect the degree of clonotype sharing among donors. When a handful of donors were compared, the shared fraction of clonotypes was 5% to 6.5% for naive CD4, approximately 3.3% for naive CD8, more than 2% for memory CD4, and 0.4% for memory CD8. Compared with non-shared clonotypes, clonotypes shared by all four sorted-subset donors had higher generation probabilities. Estimated clonotype richness was generally larger for naive than for memory subsets. Sampling was restricted to blood, and TCR repertoires in tissues likely differ from the TCR repertoires found in blood. The small number of donors limited the genetic and exposure-history diversity represented. Incomplete sequencing was indicated by rarefaction of sorted-subset datasets, despite the large sequencing depth.

TCR CDR3 regions were amplified from genomic DNA by multiplex PCR using the deep immunoSEQ assay. Genomic DNA extracted from each cell subset was distributed evenly over all wells of several immunoSEQ 96-well plates, and each plate served as one replicate. Each replicate PCR for sorted subsets received about 180 ng genomic DNA, equal to about 30,000 T cell genomes. The purified libraries were quantified using a Qubit 3.0 fluorometer, sized with a Bioanalyzer 2100, and then quantified again using the KAPA Library Quantification kit. Every immunoSEQ 96-well plate was sequenced on a separate single-read 150-cycle Illumina NextSeq 550 flow cell. Per the source publication's procedure: The immunoSEQ output contained only junctional sequences without quality scores, so filtering could not match that applied to full-length reads. To assign V/J genes and CDR3, sequences were annotated using PyIR, a Python wrapper for IgBLAST v1.9, with IMGT germline references. Any read was removed if the V/J assignment was weak (E-value above 1e-6), the CDR3 was missing, or the read contained stop codons, out-of-frame junctions, or ambiguous translated residues. V3J clonotypes were defined by identical inferred V gene, J gene, and CDR3 amino acid sequence. To compute the percentage overlap between repertoires, the number of shared unique clonotypes was divided by the size of the smaller repertoire. RTK rarefaction, the Chao1 estimator, and Recon v2.1 estimates of unobserved clonotypes were used to assess repertoire richness. For all TCRbeta clonotypes obtained by the gDNA method from several donors, generation probabilities were computed with OLGA. TCRdb's version of the immuneACCESS table is confined to in-frame rearrangements and falls short of the full clone set. An unresolved V gene accounts for under half of the shortfall where checked; the remainder is of unknown origin. For V, J and clone size, that table is used; D and trimming come from the DNA. In all, the sample holds 300,000 to 400,000 clones, and over 65% of those were seen once. Of the sample, 10% to 13% falls within the top ten clones.

On this clone itself: It lacks a known antigen. No much larger clone exists at a distance of one base, and base qualities are not known.

The donors were healthy, HIV-negative adults with no recently reported acute infections or vaccinations. All donors were Caucasian adults living in Nashville, Tennessee, USA. CD4+ T cells were enriched by magnetic negative selection; naive cells were then positively selected on CD45RA, and the negative fraction formed the memory subset. Blood was obtained by leukapheresis, after which PBMCs were separated by Ficoll-Histopaque density gradient centrifugation and cryopreserved in liquid nitrogen vapor phase. Analytical flow cytometry was used to check the purity and quantity of each magnetically sorted T cell population. Genomic DNA was isolated from each sorted fraction and quantified by UV absorbance on a Nanodrop 2000c. This receptor was taken from a man younger than 40 in good health. Sample: memory CD4+ T cells sorted from blood. According to the study, the label for this sample's cell subset or site signals: CD45RA-negative fraction.

Here is the DNA: TGTGCCAGCAGCTTTGGGGGCACGGCCTACGAGCAGTACTTC. This codes for CASSFGGTAYEQYF. Here the chain combines TRBV7-9 and TRBJ2-7; TRBD1 could be the D gene, as 6 bases match. The junction shows trimming of 3 bases on V and 2 bases on J, plus 11 bases between the germline ends. CDR1 is given as SEHNR and CDR2 as FQNEAQ, both from the germline V gene (reference sequence). CDR3 length: 14 amino acids, cysteine to phenylalanine. CDR3 DNA is the only sequence kept; it has 42 bases, read in frame from the first base.